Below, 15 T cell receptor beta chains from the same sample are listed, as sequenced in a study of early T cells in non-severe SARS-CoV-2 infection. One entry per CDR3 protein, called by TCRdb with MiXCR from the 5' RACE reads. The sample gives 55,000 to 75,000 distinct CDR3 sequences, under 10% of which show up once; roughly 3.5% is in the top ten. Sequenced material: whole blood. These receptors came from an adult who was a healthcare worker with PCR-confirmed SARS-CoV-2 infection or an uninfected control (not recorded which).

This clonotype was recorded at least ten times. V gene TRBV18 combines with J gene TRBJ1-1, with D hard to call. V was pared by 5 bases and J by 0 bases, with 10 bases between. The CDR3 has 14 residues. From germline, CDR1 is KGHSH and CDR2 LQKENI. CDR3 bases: TGTGCCAGCTCATCCCGACCAGTGAACACTGAAGCTTTCTTT. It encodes CASSSRPVNTEAFF.

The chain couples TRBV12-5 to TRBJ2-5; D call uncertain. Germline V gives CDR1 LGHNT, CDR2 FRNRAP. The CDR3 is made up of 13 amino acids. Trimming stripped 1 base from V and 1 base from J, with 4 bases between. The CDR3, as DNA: TGTGCTAGTGGTTTGGGCCCCCAAGAGACCCAGTACTTC. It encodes CASGLGPQETQYF.

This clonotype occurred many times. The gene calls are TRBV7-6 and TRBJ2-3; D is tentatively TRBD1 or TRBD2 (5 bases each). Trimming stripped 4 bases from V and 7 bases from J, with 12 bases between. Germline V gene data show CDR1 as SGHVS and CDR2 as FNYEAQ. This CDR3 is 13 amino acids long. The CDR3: CASSWDQTNTQYF. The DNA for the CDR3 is TGTGCCAGCAGCTGGGACCAGACGAATACGCAGTATTTT.

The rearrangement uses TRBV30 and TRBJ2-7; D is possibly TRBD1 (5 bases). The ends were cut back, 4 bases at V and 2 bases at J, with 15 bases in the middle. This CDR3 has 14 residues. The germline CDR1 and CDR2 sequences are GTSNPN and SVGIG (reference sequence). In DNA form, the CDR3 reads TGTGCCTGGACCCTAGGGCAGGGTCCCTACGAGCAGTACTTC. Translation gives CAWTLGQGPYEQYF.

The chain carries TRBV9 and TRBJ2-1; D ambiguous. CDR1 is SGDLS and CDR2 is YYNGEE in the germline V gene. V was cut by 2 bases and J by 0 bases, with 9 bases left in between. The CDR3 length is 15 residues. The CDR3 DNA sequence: TGTGCCAGCAGCGTGACGGGTAGCTCCTACAATGAGCAGTTCTTC. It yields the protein CASSVTGSSYNEQFF.

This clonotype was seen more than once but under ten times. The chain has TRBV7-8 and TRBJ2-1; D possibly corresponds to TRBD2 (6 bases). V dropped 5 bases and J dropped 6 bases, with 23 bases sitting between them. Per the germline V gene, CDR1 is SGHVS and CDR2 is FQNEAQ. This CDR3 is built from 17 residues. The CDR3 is CASSPGRTILVFNEQFF. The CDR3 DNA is TGTGCCAGCAGCCCGGGGAGGACGATACTAGTATTCAATGAGCAGTTCTTC.

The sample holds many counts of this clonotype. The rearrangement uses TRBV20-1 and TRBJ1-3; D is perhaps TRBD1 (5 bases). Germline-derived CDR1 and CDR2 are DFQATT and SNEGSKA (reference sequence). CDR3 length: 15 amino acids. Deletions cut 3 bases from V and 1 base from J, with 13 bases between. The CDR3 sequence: CSASRLGQSGNTIYF. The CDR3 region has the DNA TGCAGTGCTAGCCGGCTAGGACAATCTGGAAACACCATATATTTT.

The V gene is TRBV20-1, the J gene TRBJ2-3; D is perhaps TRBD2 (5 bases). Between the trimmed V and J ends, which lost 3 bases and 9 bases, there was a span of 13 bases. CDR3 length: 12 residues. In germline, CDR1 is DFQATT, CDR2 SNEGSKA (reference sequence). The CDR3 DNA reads TGCAGTGCTAGGCTAGCCCAGGAAACGCAGTATTTT. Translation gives CSARLAQETQYF.

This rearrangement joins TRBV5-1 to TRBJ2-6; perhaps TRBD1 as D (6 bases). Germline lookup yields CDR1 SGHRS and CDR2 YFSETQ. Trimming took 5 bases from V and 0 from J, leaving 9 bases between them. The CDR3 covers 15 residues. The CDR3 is CASRDSLSGANVLTF. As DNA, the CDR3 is TGCGCCAGCAGGGACAGCCTCTCTGGGGCCAACGTCCTGACTTTC.

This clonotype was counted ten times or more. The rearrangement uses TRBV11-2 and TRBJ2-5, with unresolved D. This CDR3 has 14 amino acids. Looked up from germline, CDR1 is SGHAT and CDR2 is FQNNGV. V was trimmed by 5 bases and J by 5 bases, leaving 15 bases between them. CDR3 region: CASSPPSGLETQYF. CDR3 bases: TGTGCCAGCAGCCCCCCGTCCGGCCTGGAGACCCAGTACTTC.

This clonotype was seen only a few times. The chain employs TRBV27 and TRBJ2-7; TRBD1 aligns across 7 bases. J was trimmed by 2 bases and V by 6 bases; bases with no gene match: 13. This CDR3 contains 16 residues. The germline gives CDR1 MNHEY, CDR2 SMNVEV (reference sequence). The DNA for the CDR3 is TGTGCCAGCAGCTCCCGGGGACAGTGGAACCCCTACGAGCAGTACTTC. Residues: CASSSRGQWNPYEQYF.

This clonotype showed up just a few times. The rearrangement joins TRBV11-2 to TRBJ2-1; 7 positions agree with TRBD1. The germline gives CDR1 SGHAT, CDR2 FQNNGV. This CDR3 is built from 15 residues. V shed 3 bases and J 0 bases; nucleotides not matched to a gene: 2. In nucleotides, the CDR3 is TGTGCCAGCAGCTTCTCAGGGGGCTCCTACAATGAGCAGTTCTTC. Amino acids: CASSFSGGSYNEQFF. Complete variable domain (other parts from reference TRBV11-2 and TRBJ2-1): EAGVAQSPRYKIIEKRQSVAFWCNPISGHATLYWYQQILGQGPKLLIQFQNNGVVDDSQLPKDRFSAERLKGVDSTLKIQPAKLEDSAVYLCASSFSGGSYNEQFFGPGTRLTVL.

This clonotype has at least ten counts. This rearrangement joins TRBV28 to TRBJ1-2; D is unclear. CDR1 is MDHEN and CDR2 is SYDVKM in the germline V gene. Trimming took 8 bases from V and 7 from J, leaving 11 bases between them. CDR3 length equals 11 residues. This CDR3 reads CASGRTLGYTF. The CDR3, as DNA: TGTGCCAGCGGAAGGACCCTTGGCTACACCTTC.

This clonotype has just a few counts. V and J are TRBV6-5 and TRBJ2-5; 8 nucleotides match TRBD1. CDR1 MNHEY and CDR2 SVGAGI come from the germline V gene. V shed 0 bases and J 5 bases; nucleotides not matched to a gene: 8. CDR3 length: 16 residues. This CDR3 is CASSYSRTGFGETQYF. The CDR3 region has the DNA TGTGCCAGCAGTTACTCGCGGACAGGGTTCGGGGAGACCCAGTACTTC.

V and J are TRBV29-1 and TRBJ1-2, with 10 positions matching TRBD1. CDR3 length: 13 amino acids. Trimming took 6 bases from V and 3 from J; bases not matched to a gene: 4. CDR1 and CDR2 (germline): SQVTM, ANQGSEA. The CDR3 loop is CSVGTGEDYGYTF. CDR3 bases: TGCAGCGTAGGGACAGGGGAGGACTATGGCTACACCTTC.